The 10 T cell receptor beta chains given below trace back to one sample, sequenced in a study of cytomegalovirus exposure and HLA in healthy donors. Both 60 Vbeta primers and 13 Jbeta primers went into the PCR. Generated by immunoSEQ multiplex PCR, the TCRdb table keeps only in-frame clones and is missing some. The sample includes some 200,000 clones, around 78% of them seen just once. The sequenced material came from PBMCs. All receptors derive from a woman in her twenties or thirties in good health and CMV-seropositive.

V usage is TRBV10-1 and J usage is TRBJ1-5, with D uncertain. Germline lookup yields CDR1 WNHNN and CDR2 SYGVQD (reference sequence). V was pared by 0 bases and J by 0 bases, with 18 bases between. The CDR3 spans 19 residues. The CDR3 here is CASSESDMWRENSNQPQHF. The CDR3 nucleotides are TGCGCCAGCAGTGAGTCTGATATGTGGCGGGAGAATAGCAATCAGCCCCAGCATTTT.

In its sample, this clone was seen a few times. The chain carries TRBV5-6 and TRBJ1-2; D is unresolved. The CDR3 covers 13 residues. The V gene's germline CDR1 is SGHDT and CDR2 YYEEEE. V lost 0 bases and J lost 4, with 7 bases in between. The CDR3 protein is CASSLAQFYGYTF. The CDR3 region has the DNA TGTGCCAGCAGCTTGGCCCAGTTCTATGGCTACACCTTC.

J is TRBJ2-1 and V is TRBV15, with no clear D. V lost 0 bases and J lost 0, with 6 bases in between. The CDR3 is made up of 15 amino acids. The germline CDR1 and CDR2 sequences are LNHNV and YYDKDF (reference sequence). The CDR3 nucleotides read TGTGCCACCAGCAGAGATTTCAGCTCCTACAATGAGCAGTTCTTC. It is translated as CATSRDFSSYNEQFF.

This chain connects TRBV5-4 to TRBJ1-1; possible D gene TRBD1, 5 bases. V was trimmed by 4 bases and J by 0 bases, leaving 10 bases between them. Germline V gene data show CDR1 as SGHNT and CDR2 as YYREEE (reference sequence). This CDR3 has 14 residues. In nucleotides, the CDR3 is TGTGCCAGCAGCGTGGGGCCCCTGAACACTGAAGCTTTCTTT. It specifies CASSVGPLNTEAFF.

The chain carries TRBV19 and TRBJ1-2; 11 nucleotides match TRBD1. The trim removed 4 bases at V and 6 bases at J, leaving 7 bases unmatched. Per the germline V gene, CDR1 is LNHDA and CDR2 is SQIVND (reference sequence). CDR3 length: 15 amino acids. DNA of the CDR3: TGTGCCAGTAGTACCACCAGGACAGGGGGCCATGGCTACACCTTC. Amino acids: CASSTTRTGGHGYTF.

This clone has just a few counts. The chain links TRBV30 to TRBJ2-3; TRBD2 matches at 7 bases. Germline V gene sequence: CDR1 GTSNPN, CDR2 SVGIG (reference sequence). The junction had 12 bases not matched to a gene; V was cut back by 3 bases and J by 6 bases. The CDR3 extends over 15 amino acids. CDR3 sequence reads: CAWSPRAGVGDTQYF. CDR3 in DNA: TGTGCCTGGAGCCCCCGGGCGGGAGTGGGGGATACGCAGTATTTT.

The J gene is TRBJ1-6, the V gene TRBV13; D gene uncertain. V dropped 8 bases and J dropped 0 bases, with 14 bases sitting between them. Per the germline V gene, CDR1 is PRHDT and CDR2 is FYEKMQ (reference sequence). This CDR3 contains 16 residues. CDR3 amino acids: CASGSTKSSYNSPLHF. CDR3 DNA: TGTGCCAGCGGCTCCACAAAAAGCTCCTATAATTCACCCCTCCACTTT.

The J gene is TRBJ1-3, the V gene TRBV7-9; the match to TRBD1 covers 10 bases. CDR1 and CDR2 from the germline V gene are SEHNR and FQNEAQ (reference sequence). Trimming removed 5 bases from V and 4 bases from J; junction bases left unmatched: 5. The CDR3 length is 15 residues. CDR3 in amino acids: CASSRGTGEGNTIYF. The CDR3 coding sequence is TGTGCCAGCAGCCGTGGGACAGGGGAAGGAAACACCATATATTTT.

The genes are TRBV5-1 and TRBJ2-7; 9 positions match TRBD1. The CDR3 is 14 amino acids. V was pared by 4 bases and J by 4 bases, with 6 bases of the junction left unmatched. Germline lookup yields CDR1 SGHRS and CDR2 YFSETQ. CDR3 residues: CASSGSGQGYEQYF. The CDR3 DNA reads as TGCGCCAGCAGCGGCTCGGGACAGGGTTACGAGCAGTACTTC. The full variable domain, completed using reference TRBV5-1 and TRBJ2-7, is KAGVTQTPRYLIKTRGQQVTLSCSPISGHRSVSWYQQTPGQGLQFLFEYFSETQRNKGNFPGRFSGRQFSNSRSEMNVSTLELGDSALYLCASSGSGQGYEQYFGPGTRLTVT.

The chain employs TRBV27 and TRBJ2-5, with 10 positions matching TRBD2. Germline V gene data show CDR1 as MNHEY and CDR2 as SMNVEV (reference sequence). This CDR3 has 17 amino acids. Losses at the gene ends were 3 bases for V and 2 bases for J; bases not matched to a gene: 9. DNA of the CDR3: TGTGCCAGCAGTTTCTCTAGCGGGGGAGACCTACAAGAGACCCAGTACTTC. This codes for CASSFSSGGDLQETQYF.